Each of the 30 T cell receptor beta chains below was sequenced from the same sample in a study of blood T cell repertoires in COVID-19 (TCRdb year 2020). Library creation used the immunoSEQ multiplex PCR assay. What TCRdb holds here is the immuneACCESS table cut down to in-frame rearrangements. Part of the clones is not present; checked against another copy, under half of the missing clones reflect an unresolved V gene, and the others are unexplained. Across this sample there are 400,000 or so clones, with 90% seen only once. Of the sample, less than 0.75% falls within the top ten clones. The sample was PBMCs or T cells enriched from blood (not recorded which). These receptor sequences come from a young man who had recovered from COVID-19.

This clone appeared a few times. V and J are TRBV28 and TRBJ1-1; no firm D call. V shed 4 bases and J shed 0 bases, with 15 bases lying between them. The CDR3 spans 16 residues. Germline CDR1 and CDR2: MDHEN and SYDVKM. CDR3 nucleotide sequence: TGTGCCAGCAGTTCCCCCCTCAGTGCCGTGAACACTGAAGCTTTCTTT. It encodes CASSSPLSAVNTEAFF.

This chain joins TRBV3-1 (or the pseudogene TRBV3-2) and TRBJ1-1; D unclear. Trimming took 4 bases from V and 5 from J, leaving 11 bases between them. This CDR3 comprises 13 residues. Germline lookup yields CDR1 LGHDT and CDR2 YNNKEL (reference sequence). The chain's CDR3 is CASSLGSRTEAFF. CDR3 nucleotides: TGTGCCAGCAGCCTCGGATCGAGGACTGAAGCTTTCTTT.

The chain joins TRBV6-5 to TRBJ1-2, with D possibly matching TRBD1 (5 bases). Germline V gene sequence: CDR1 MNHEY, CDR2 SVGAGI. V dropped 2 bases and J dropped 13 bases, with 11 bases sitting between them. The CDR3 totals 11 residues. CDR3 in amino acids: CASSYQGGSTF. DNA for the CDR3: TGTGCCAGCAGTTACCAGGGTGGAAGCACCTTC.

The CDR3, as DNA: TGTGCCAGCAAGATGGCAGGGGGCCTCTCTGGGGCCAACGTCCTGACTTTC. This gives the protein CASKMAGGLSGANVLTF. The V call is TRBV28, the J call TRBJ2-6, with 8 positions matching TRBD1. The J segment lost 0 bases and the V segment lost 7 bases, leaving 8 bases of the junction unmatched. Germline CDR1 is MDHEN and CDR2 is SYDVKM. The CDR3 contains 17 residues.

The V call is TRBV3-1 (or the pseudogene TRBV3-2), the J call TRBJ1-5, with D possibly matching TRBD1 (5 bases). The CDR3 is 15 amino acids. Looked up from germline, CDR1 is LGHDT and CDR2 is YNNKEL (reference sequence). Deletions cut 1 base from V and 1 base from J, with 8 bases between. The CDR3 DNA reads as TGTGCCAGCAGCCAAGGGGGCAAGAGCAATCAGCCCCAGCATTTT. It is translated as CASSQGGKSNQPQHF.

CDR3 protein: CASTGDSDTEAFF. The CDR3 DNA follows: TGTGCCAGTACGGGGGATTCGGACACTGAAGCTTTCTTT. The rearrangement links TRBV19 to TRBJ1-1; tentative D call: TRBD1 (5 bases). Trimming left V 7 bases short and J 3 bases short, with 12 bases between. The germline V gene has CDR1 LNHDA and CDR2 SQIVND (reference sequence). The CDR3 has 13 residues.

V usage is TRBV2 and J usage is TRBJ2-7, with 11 bases aligning to TRBD2. The germline CDR1 and CDR2 sequences are SNHLY and FYNNEI. The CDR3 totals 16 residues. Trimming removed 3 bases from V and 2 bases from J; junction bases left unmatched: 6. CDR3 DNA: TGTGCCAGCAGTGATTATCTAGCGGGGGGAACCTACGAGCAGTACTTC. This translates into CASSDYLAGGTYEQYF.

The chain uses TRBV29-1 and TRBJ1-2, with 7 positions matching TRBD1. This CDR3 has 13 residues. CDR1 is SQVTM, CDR2 ANQGSEA, per germline. V shed 7 bases and J 4 bases; nucleotides not matched to a gene: 9. The CDR3 DNA reads TGCAGCGCATGGACAGGCTCGGGCTATGGCTACACCTTC. Translated: CSAWTGSGYGYTF.

The chain uses TRBV11-2 and TRBJ2-1; a possible D gene is TRBD2 (7 bases). Germline lookup yields CDR1 SGHAT and CDR2 FQNNGV. The CDR3 sequence is 15 residues long. V was clipped by 5 bases and J by 8 bases, with 19 bases between them. CDR3 DNA sequence: TGTGCCAGCAGCCACGGGGGGACCGGGGGCCATGAGCAGTTCTTC. It specifies CASSHGGTGGHEQFF. Full variable domain (outside the CDR3, taken from reference TRBV11-2 and TRBJ2-1): EAGVAQSPRYKIIEKRQSVAFWCNPISGHATLYWYQQILGQGPKLLIQFQNNGVVDDSQLPKDRFSAERLKGVDSTLKIQPAKLEDSAVYLCASSHGGTGGHEQFFGPGTRLTVL.

The chain has TRBV5-1 and TRBJ2-7, with D perhaps TRBD2 (6 bases). The CDR3 runs 15 residues. V was shortened by 3 bases and J by 3 bases, with 16 bases between the two germline ends. Germline assignment: CDR1 SGHRS and CDR2 YFSETQ. CDR3 DNA: TGCGCCAGCAGCTACGGAGTCCCGGGAGACTACGAGCAGTACTTC. As protein: CASSYGVPGDYEQYF.

This chain joins TRBV14 and TRBJ1-1; no reliable D call. V lost 5 bases and J 1 base, leaving 20 bases between the germline ends. The CDR3 contains 17 residues. CDR1 SGHDN and CDR2 FVKESK come from the germline V gene. CDR3 sequence: CASSTLGQALANTEAFF. For the CDR3, the DNA is TGTGCCAGCAGCACCCTGGGTCAGGCGTTGGCGAACACTGAAGCTTTCTTT.

CDR3 region: CASSDRLAYNEQFF. CDR3 sequence (DNA): TGTGCCAGCAGTGACCGACTTGCCTACAATGAGCAGTTCTTC. This chain links TRBV6-1 with TRBJ2-1; no definite D call. The CDR3 has 14 amino acids. Trimming stripped 3 bases from V and 2 bases from J, with 8 bases between. Germline CDR1 is MNHNS and CDR2 is SASEGT.

V gene TRBV28 combines with J gene TRBJ1-1, with D possibly TRBD1 on 5 matching bases. The CDR3 has 14 amino acids. Germline V gene data show CDR1 as MDHEN and CDR2 as SYDVKM. Trimming removed 2 bases at V and 4 bases at J, with 11 bases between. This CDR3 reads CASSLNMGRTEAFF. The CDR3, as DNA: TGTGCCAGCAGTTTAAATATGGGGCGCACTGAAGCTTTCTTT.

The chain carries TRBV28 and TRBJ1-6, with a weak D call TRBD1 (5 bases). The CDR3 totals 19 residues. The V end lost 4 bases, the J end lost 3 bases, and 22 bases lay between the germline ends. The V gene's germline CDR1 is MDHEN and CDR2 SYDVKM. The CDR3, as DNA: TGTGCCAGCAGTTCCCCAACCGGAGACAGCGACATCTATAATTCACCCCTCCACTTT. Residues: CASSSPTGDSDIYNSPLHF.

This clone was observed a handful of times. The V call is TRBV30, the J call TRBJ2-6; 7 bases line up with TRBD1. V shed 2 bases and J 2 bases; nucleotides not matched to a gene: 6. Germline V gene lookup returns CDR1 GTSNPN and CDR2 SVGIG (reference sequence). This CDR3 spans 16 amino acids. The CDR3, as DNA: TGTGCCTGGAGTCCCACAGACAGGGCTGGGGCCAACGTCCTGACTTTC. Translation gives CAWSPTDRAGANVLTF.

This chain joins TRBV27 and TRBJ2-3; unclear D gene. Trimming removed 3 bases from V and 0 bases from J, with 25 bases in between. The germline gives CDR1 MNHEY, CDR2 SMNVEV (reference sequence). The CDR3 spans 20 residues. The CDR3 bases are TGTGCCAGCAGTTTTATCGCGGTCCCGCGAGTCCACGGGAGCACAGATACGCAGTATTTT. It encodes CASSFIAVPRVHGSTDTQYF.

This clone was seen a handful of times. The chain links TRBV15 to TRBJ1-2, with 10 bases identical to TRBD1. Germline V gene lookup returns CDR1 LNHNV and CDR2 YYDKDF (reference sequence). Trimming removed 5 bases from V and 5 bases from J; junction bases left unmatched: 5. This CDR3 has 14 residues. CDR3 sequence (DNA): TGTGCCACCAGCCGAGGGACAGGGGAATATGGCTACACCTTC. Protein product: CATSRGTGEYGYTF.

This sequence joins TRBV9 and TRBJ1-3; maybe TRBD1 (5 bases). V was pared by 4 bases and J by 2 bases, with 10 bases between. The CDR3 consists of 14 residues. Germline assignment: CDR1 SGDLS and CDR2 YYNGEE. The CDR3 sequence is CASSPDITGNTIYF. CDR3 nucleotides: TGTGCCAGCAGCCCGGACATTACTGGAAACACCATATATTTT.

This clone was found a few times. The chain joins TRBV4-1 to TRBJ1-2; possible D gene TRBD1, 5 bases. The CDR3 has 15 residues. Germline V gives CDR1 MGHRA, CDR2 YSYEKL. Deletions cut 2 bases from V and 4 bases from J, with 14 bases between. CDR3 DNA sequence: TGCGCCAGCAGCCAACAAATCACGGGGGTCTATGGCTACACCTTC. Its translation: CASSQQITGVYGYTF.

V is TRBV11-3 and J is TRBJ2-2; the match to TRBD1 covers 9 bases. Per the germline V gene, CDR1 is SGHNT and CDR2 is YENEEA. The CDR3 covers 15 residues. J lost 3 bases, V lost 7 bases, and 6 bases had no gene match. CDR3 sequence reads: CASTPRTGDTGELFF. The CDR3 nucleotides read TGTGCCAGCACCCCGCGGACAGGGGACACCGGGGAGCTGTTTTTT.

The gene calls are TRBV19 and TRBJ1-5, with 8 nucleotides matching TRBD1. J lost 6 bases, V lost 5 bases, and 6 bases had no gene match. Looked up from germline, CDR1 is LNHDA and CDR2 is SQIVND (reference sequence). The CDR3 loop spans 14 amino acids. This CDR3 reads CASSRTGFLQPQHF. The CDR3 region has the DNA TGTGCCAGTAGTCGGACAGGGTTTCTTCAGCCCCAGCATTTT.

The V call is TRBV5-1, the J call TRBJ1-2, with D tentatively TRBD1 (6 bases). Germline-derived CDR1 and CDR2 are SGHRS and YFSETQ. V lost 4 bases to trimming and J lost 8 bases, with 15 bases between them. The CDR3 runs to 13 residues. The DNA of the CDR3 is TGCGCCAGCAGCCCACGGATTAGGGGGGGCTACACCTTC. The encoded protein is CASSPRIRGGYTF.

The rearrangement links TRBV6-5 to TRBJ1-2; possibly TRBD1 for D (5 bases). There are 15 residues in the CDR3. Germline CDR1 is MNHEY and CDR2 is SVGAGI. V dropped 4 bases and J dropped 2 bases, with 14 bases sitting between them. CDR3 residues: CASSSGRSTNYGYTF. CDR3 DNA sequence: TGTGCCAGCAGTTCAGGGAGGTCGACCAACTATGGCTACACCTTC.

The chain carries TRBV5-1 and TRBJ1-3; no reliable D call. Germline V gives CDR1 SGHRS, CDR2 YFSETQ. CDR3 size: 16 residues. V gave up 0 bases and J gave up 4 bases, with 14 bases separating them. CDR3 amino acids: CASSLGAAGTGNTIYF. CDR3 coding DNA: TGCGCCAGCAGCTTGGGGGCCGCGGGTACAGGAAACACCATATATTTT.

CDR3 in amino acids: CASSNTDYNEQFF. The CDR3 nucleotides read TGTGCCAGCAGCAATACAGATTACAATGAGCAGTTCTTC. The chain recombines TRBV3-1 (or the pseudogene TRBV3-2) with TRBJ2-1; no clear D. The CDR3 is 13 residues long. The germline V gene encodes CDR1 LGHDT and CDR2 YNNKEL (reference sequence). The ends were cut back, 5 bases at V and 4 bases at J, with 9 bases in the middle.

The rearrangement joins TRBV7-9 to TRBJ1-1; 8 nucleotides match TRBD1. This CDR3 is built from 12 residues. Germline CDR1 and CDR2: SEHNR and FQNEAQ (reference sequence). J lost 11 bases, V lost 1 base, and 3 bases had no gene match. The CDR3 DNA sequence: TGTGCCAGCAGCTTAGAGGACAGGGTTGCTTTCTTT. Translating gives CASSLEDRVAFF.

The V call is TRBV2, the J call TRBJ2-7; possibly TRBD2 for D (5 bases). Germline V lookup: CDR1 SNHLY, CDR2 FYNNEI. V was shortened by 2 bases and J by 0 bases, with 11 bases between the two germline ends. There are 15 residues in the CDR3. The CDR3 nucleotides read TGTGCCAGCAGTGAAAGGAGGTTGGCCTCCTACGAGCAGTACTTC. It specifies CASSERRLASYEQYF.

This rearrangement joins TRBV6-5 to TRBJ2-2, with D possibly matching TRBD1 (5 bases). The CDR3 is made up of 15 amino acids. V dropped 7 bases and J dropped 8 bases, with 20 bases sitting between them. Germline loops: CDR1 MNHEY, CDR2 SVGAGI. The CDR3 reads CASKRRTNSVGELFF. The CDR3 DNA follows: TGTGCCAGCAAACGGCGGACAAACTCGGTGGGGGAGCTGTTTTTT.

Details on this clone: Mismatch with germline at one junction end may stem from a read error. V usage is TRBV3-1 (or the pseudogene TRBV3-2) and J usage is TRBJ1-4; D possibly corresponds to TRBD1 (6 bases). Looked up from germline, CDR1 is LGHDT and CDR2 is YNNKEL (reference sequence). The CDR3 sequence is 12 residues long. For the CDR3, the DNA is TGTGCCAGCAGCGACCACATGGGGGCTATAGTTTTT. Translated, it gives CASSDHMGAIVF.

The J gene is TRBJ1-6, the V gene TRBV18, with D unresolved. Germline CDR1 and CDR2: KGHSH and LQKENI. CDR3 size: 13 residues. V lost 4 bases and J 3 bases, leaving 4 bases between the germline ends. CDR3 in amino acids: CASSQYYNSPLHF. CDR3 bases: TGTGCCAGCTCACAATACTATAATTCACCCCTCCACTTT.